These T cell receptor beta chains were read from a single sample in a study of cytomegalovirus exposure and HLA in healthy donors. Libraries were prepared by immunoSEQ multiplex PCR; TCRdb keeps only in-frame clonotypes and omits some of them. The sample holds some 170,000 clones, just under 90% seen once. Sequencing was carried out using PBMCs. The receptors come from a woman in her 30s in good health and CMV-seronegative. CDR3s include the opening cysteine and the closing phenylalanine or tryptophan. The order of the fields is J gene, clone size, V gene, D gene, CDR3 protein, CDR3 DNA. D genes are given only for firm matches. Size values are once, few and many counts, or a class for expanded clones, and some rows have none.

>TRBJ1-3|NA|TRBV7-8|NA
CASSLAGNTIYF
TGTGCCAGCAGCTTAGCCGGGAACACCATATATTTT
>TRBJ1-2|NA|TRBV5-5|NA
CASSPGSGQGSSGYGYTF
TGTGCCAGCAGCCCCGGATCAGGGCAGGGCAGCTCCGGGTATGGCTACACCTTC
>TRBJ2-3|NA|TRBV6-1|NA
CASSGQGTDTQYF
TGTGCCAGCAGCGGTCAAGGCACAGATACGCAGTATTTT
>TRBJ1-5|once|TRBV11-3|NA
CASSLPPYRTDSNQPQHF
TGTGCCAGCAGCTTACCCCCTTATAGGACAGATAGCAATCAGCCCCAGCATTTT
>TRBJ2-2|NA|TRBV18|TRBD1
CASRQGGNTGELFF
TGTGCCAGCAGACAGGGTGGCAACACCGGGGAGCTGTTTTTT
>TRBJ2-7|NA|TRBV6-5|TRBD1
CASSPGTAGQYF
TGTGCCAGCAGCCCAGGGACAGCAGGGCAGTACTTC
>TRBJ2-7|few|TRBV4-1|NA
CASSQVLPSNEQYF
TGCGCCAGCAGCCAAGTACTTCCCTCGAACGAGCAGTACTTC
>TRBJ2-7|NA|TRBV27|NA
CASSLSPPTSSYEQYF
TGTGCCAGCAGCTTATCACCCCCGACTAGTTCCTACGAGCAGTACTTC
>TRBJ2-1|NA|TRBV7-6|NA
CASSLARGGANSYNEQFF
TGTGCCAGCAGCTTAGCCCGAGGTGGGGCCAACTCCTACAATGAGCAGTTCTTC
>TRBJ2-1|NA|TRBV4-2|TRBD2
CASSQVRGLSTGEQFF
TGTGCCAGCAGCCAAGTTAGGGGACTAAGCACCGGTGAGCAGTTCTTC